Below, 9 T cell receptor beta chains from the same sample are listed, as sequenced in a study of T-cell memory formation after mild COVID-19. TCRdb fed the 5' RACE reads into MiXCR, producing one record per CDR3 protein. The sample has about 150,000 distinct CDR3 sequences; roughly 15% are singletons. Sequenced material: PBMCs or a T cell subset sorted from them (not recorded which). Every receptor here comes from an adult woman who had mild COVID-19 (a few samples of this study predate the infection). Cell type and time point are not known.

The chain links TRBV10-3 to TRBJ2-7; 10 positions agree with TRBD2. V gave up 4 bases and J gave up 4 bases; unmatched junction bases: 7. The CDR3 length is 15 residues. CDR1 is ENHRY and CDR2 is SYGVKD in the germline V gene. In DNA, the CDR3 is TGTGCCATCAGTGGTGTTAGCGGGAGGACGTACGAGCAGTACTTC. Its translation is CAISGVSGRTYEQYF.

This clonotype was found a few times. The V and J genes are TRBV12-3 or TRBV12-4 and TRBJ1-1; D is unclear. The CDR3 runs 13 residues. The V end lost 0 bases, the J end lost 11 bases, and 13 bases lay between the germline ends. The CDR3 protein is CASSLARGLSAFF. CDR3 bases: TGTGCCAGCAGTTTAGCGCGAGGGCTGAGTGCTTTCTTT.

This clonotype appeared a few times. The chain joins TRBV15 to TRBJ2-1; D remains unclear. Trimming removed 3 bases from V and 1 base from J, with 13 bases in between. The CDR3 loop spans 16 amino acids. Germline V CDR1 and CDR2: LNHNV, YYDKDF (reference sequence). Here the CDR3 DNA reads TGTGCCACCAGCAGGGAAAGGGTAAGGTCCTACAATGAGCAGTTCTTC. This translates into CATSRERVRSYNEQFF.

This clonotype has just a few counts. The V gene is TRBV5-1, the J gene TRBJ2-1; D is possibly TRBD1 (6 bases). The germline V and J ends were trimmed by 3 bases and 7 bases, with 17 bases remaining between them. Germline V CDR1 and CDR2: SGHRS, YFSETQ. CDR3 length: 15 residues. CDR3 amino acids: CASSSGTNGGNEQFF. As DNA, the CDR3 is TGCGCCAGCAGCTCGGGGACAAACGGAGGTAATGAGCAGTTCTTC. Variable domain in full (rest from reference TRBV5-1 and TRBJ2-1): KAGVTQTPRYLIKTRGQQVTLSCSPISGHRSVSWYQQTPGQGLQFLFEYFSETQRNKGNFPGRFSGRQFSNSRSEMNVSTLELGDSALYLCASSSGTNGGNEQFFGPGTRLTVL.

This clonotype was observed a single time. The rearrangement links TRBV5-6 to TRBJ2-1, with 9 nucleotides matching TRBD1. The V gene's germline CDR1 is SGHDT and CDR2 YYEEEE. V was pared by 4 bases and J by 13 bases, with 15 bases of the junction left unmatched. The CDR3 runs 15 residues. Written as DNA, the CDR3 is TGTGCCAGCAGCACAGGACAGGGGCTCACCCCGAGCCAGTTCTTC. It specifies CASSTGQGLTPSQFF.

This rearrangement joins TRBV20-1 to TRBJ2-2; D not certain. Trimming removed 3 bases from V and 4 bases from J, with 9 bases in between. The CDR3 runs 13 residues. The V gene's germline CDR1 is DFQATT and CDR2 SNEGSKA (reference sequence). CDR3: CSARDHGTGELFF. In DNA, the CDR3 is TGCAGTGCTAGGGACCATGGCACCGGGGAGCTGTTTTTT.

The chain couples TRBV10-1 to TRBJ1-3; D is possibly TRBD1 (6 bases). V shed 2 bases and J shed 0 bases, with 14 bases lying between them. The CDR3 spans 17 residues. Germline CDR1 and CDR2: WNHNN and SYGVQD (reference sequence). The CDR3 nucleotides are TGCGCCAGCAGTGAGCCGGCGGAGGGGGTCTCTGGAAACACCATATATTTT. This translates into CASSEPAEGVSGNTIYF.

This clonotype has a handful of counts. V is TRBV20-1 and J is TRBJ2-1; D unclear. Germline CDR1 DFQATT, CDR2 SNEGSKA (reference sequence). This CDR3 comprises 14 residues. Trimming left V 1 base short and J 10 bases short, with 17 bases between. CDR3 in amino acids: CSARGGYSLLEQFF. CDR3 in DNA: TGCAGTGCTAGAGGGGGATACTCCCTGTTGGAGCAGTTCTTC.

This clonotype was detected only a few times. This chain joins TRBV2 and TRBJ1-5; TRBD1 matches 10 bases. Trimming cost V 3 bases and J 5 bases; bases outside gene matches: 4. CDR3 length equals 15 residues. The germline CDR1 and CDR2 sequences are SNHLY and FYNNEI. CDR3 sequence reads: CASSDGQGGDQPQHF. CDR3 sequence (DNA): TGTGCCAGCAGTGATGGACAGGGGGGAGATCAGCCCCAGCATTTT.